Below are 4 T cell receptor beta chains sequenced from a single sample in a study of CD8+CD57+ T cells in acquired aplastic anemia. It was genomic DNA that served as the template for profiling TCR beta VDJ and CDR3. TCRdb called the reads again in MiXCR, with one record for every CDR3 protein. The sample yields about 110,000 distinct CDR3 sequences, about half seen once. The sample comprised sorted CD4+, CD8+, or CD8+CD57+ T cells (not recorded which) from PBMCs. The receptors were gathered from a human donor in good health, serving as a control.

At least ten counts were recorded for this clonotype. This chain uses TRBV20-1 with TRBJ2-7, with 10 positions matching TRBD2. The V gene's germline CDR1 is DFQATT and CDR2 SNEGSKA (reference sequence). The ends lost 5 bases at V and 3 bases at J; junction bases unmatched: 7. The CDR3 totals 14 residues. As DNA, the CDR3 is TGCAGTGCTTCCGGGACTAGCGAATACTACGAGCAGTACTTC. Amino acid sequence: CSASGTSEYYEQYF.

This chain connects TRBV2 to TRBJ1-3, with 9 bases that match TRBD1. V gave up 10 bases and J gave up 5 bases; unmatched junction bases: 6. Germline CDR1 and CDR2: SNHLY and FYNNEI. CDR3 length: 13 residues. The CDR3 spells CATADRGRNTIYF. CDR3 nucleotides: TGTGCCACTGCGGACAGGGGTCGAAACACCATATATTTT.

To note about this clonotype: One end of the junction fails to match germline, which may point to a read error. The chain joins TRBV4-3 to TRBJ1-1; 7 nucleotides line up with TRBD1. CDR3 length equals 16 residues. CDR1 LGHNA and CDR2 YSLEER come from the germline V gene. CDR3 protein: CASGQARGGWNTEAFF. The CDR3 nucleotides are TGCGCCAGCGGCCAAGCCAGGGGGGGGTGGAACACTGAAGCTTTCTTT.

This clonotype has ten or more counts. The chain joins TRBV27 to TRBJ1-1; possibly TRBD1 for D (6 bases). CDR3 size: 14 residues. The ends were cut back, 2 bases at V and 4 bases at J, with 11 bases in the middle. In germline, CDR1 is MNHEY, CDR2 SMNVEV (reference sequence). The CDR3: CASSLKQGGTEAFF. The CDR3 region has the DNA TGTGCCAGCAGTTTAAAACAGGGAGGCACTGAAGCTTTCTTT.